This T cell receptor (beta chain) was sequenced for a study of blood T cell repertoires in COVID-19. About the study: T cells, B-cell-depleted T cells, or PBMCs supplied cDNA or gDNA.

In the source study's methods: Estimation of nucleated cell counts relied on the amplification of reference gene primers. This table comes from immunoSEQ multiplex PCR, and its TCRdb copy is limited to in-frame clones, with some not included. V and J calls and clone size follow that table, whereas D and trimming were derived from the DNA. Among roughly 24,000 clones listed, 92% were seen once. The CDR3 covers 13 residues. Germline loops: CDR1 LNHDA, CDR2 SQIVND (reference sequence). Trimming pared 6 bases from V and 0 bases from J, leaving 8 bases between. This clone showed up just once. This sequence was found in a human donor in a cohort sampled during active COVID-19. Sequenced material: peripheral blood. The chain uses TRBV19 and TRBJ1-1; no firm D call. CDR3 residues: CASSTTLNTEAFF. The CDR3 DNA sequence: TGTGCCAGTAGCACGACACTGAACACTGAAGCTTTCTTT.